This T cell receptor (beta chain) was identified in a study of radiation and T cells in renal cell carcinoma. Findings and caveats of the study: No pretreatment tumor biopsies were available for baseline clonotypes. From baseline, blood top tumor clonotypes peaked at 2 weeks post-radiation.

Points on this clone: The antigen remains undetermined.

The treatment is: 15 Gy SBRT to primary tumor, nephrectomy 4 weeks later. Deletions cut 1 base from V and 7 bases from J, with 11 bases between. The CDR3 spans 12 residues. Germline assignment: CDR1 GTSNPN and CDR2 SVGIG (reference sequence). The data were produced by immunoSEQ multiplex PCR, yet TCRdb's version contains in-frame clones alone and is incomplete. The sample consists of approximately 18,000 clones, just over 60% of them appearing once. The rearrangement links TRBV30 to TRBJ2-7; D is unclear. Sequencing was performed on tumor tissue, taken from a patient whose treatment included radiotherapy and nephrectomy. The receptor was isolated from a woman aged 70-85 years with renal cell carcinoma. CDR3 residues: CAWSEEKLEQYF. The CDR3 DNA is TGTGCCTGGAGTGAGGAGAAACTTGAGCAGTACTTC.